This is a list of T cell receptor beta chains from one sample in a study of sequential checkpoint blockade in melanoma. The method was immunoSEQ multiplex PCR; TCRdb's version includes in-frame clones alone and lacks a portion of them. The sample consists of around 13,000 clones, approximately 74% of them appearing once. The sequenced sample was CD8+ T cells sorted from blood (inferred from file names), obtained from a patient given nivolumab and ipilimumab in sequence. The receptors stem from a human donor with melanoma. Both conserved end residues are part of each CDR3. D genes are given only for firm matches. Clone size is shown for a subset of rows, as once, few, many or a class of expanded clone.

clone_size j_call d_call v_call cdr3_nt cdr3_aa
few TRBJ1-2 TRBD1 TRBV7-9 TGTGCCAGCAGCTCCATTAGTGGGGACAGTTACTATGGCTACACCTTC CASSSISGDSYYGYTF
NA TRBJ2-3 NA TRBV6-1 TGTGCCAGCCGAGAAGCGGGCTGGGGCACAGATACGCAGTATTTT CASREAGWGTDTQYF
once TRBJ1-2 TRBD1 TRBV19 TGTGCCAGTAGTATAGATGGGACAGAGGCCTATGGCTACACCTTC CASSIDGTEAYGYTF
NA TRBJ1-1 NA TRBV19 TGTGCCAGTAGATGGGCGGGGAACACTGAAGCTTTCTTT CASRWAGNTEAFF
NA TRBJ2-7 NA TRBV27 TGTGCCAGCAGTTTGGGCAAGACCTACGAGCAGTACTTC CASSLGKTYEQYF
NA TRBJ2-7 NA TRBV2 TGTGCCAGCAGTGACCTTCGGAGGCCACCCTACGAGCAGTACTTC CASSDLRRPPYEQYF
NA TRBJ2-7 NA TRBV5-6 TGTGCCAGCAGCTTGGGACAGATTATCTACGAGCAGTACTTC CASSLGQIIYEQYF
once TRBJ1-2 NA TRBV6-5 TGTGCCAGCAGTCCCGGGACATTATATGGCTACACCTTC CASSPGTLYGYTF
few TRBJ1-1 NA TRBV7-2 TGTGCCAGCAGCTTAGCTCCAGGGCTTAACACTGAAGCTTTCTTT CASSLAPGLNTEAFF
NA TRBJ2-4 NA TRBV7-9 TGTGCCAGCAGCTCCGTAGGGAGGATAAACATTCAGTACTTC CASSSVGRINIQYF
NA TRBJ2-1 TRBD2 TRBV10-3 TGTGCCATCAGTGAGCCACCACAACTAGCGGGAGGGAACTACAATGAGCAGTTCTTC CAISEPPQLAGGNYNEQFF
NA TRBJ1-1 NA TRBV6-1 TGTGCCAGCAGACAAAACACTGAAGCTTTCTTT CASRQNTEAFF
few TRBJ2-7 TRBD2 TRBV7-2 TGTGCCAGCAGGGGTCTAGCGGGCCACTACGAGCAGTACTTC CASRGLAGHYEQYF
few TRBJ1-4 TRBD1 TRBV6-7 TGTGCCAGCAGTTACCCTGACAGGGGAGCTAATGAAAAACTGTTTTTT CASSYPDRGANEKLFF
NA TRBJ1-5 TRBD1 TRBV7-6 TGTGCCAGCAGCCTTTCAGGGGGTCAGCCCCAGCATTTT CASSLSGGQPQHF
NA TRBJ1-4 NA TRBV19 TGTGCCAGTAGTGCCCTTTGGACGGGGACAACTAATGAAAAACTGTTTTTT CASSALWTGTTNEKLFF
NA TRBJ2-3 TRBD2 TRBV19 TGTGCCAGTAGTGAGTACCCCGGGACTAGTGGCACAGATACGCAGTATTTT CASSEYPGTSGTDTQYF
NA TRBJ1-5 TRBD1 TRBV18 TGTGCCAGCTCACTATTTGGACAGGCTATTGCTTCCCTCAATCAGCCCCAGCATTTT CASSLFGQAIASLNQPQHF
NA TRBJ1-2 NA TRBV6-5 TGTGCCAGCAGTTACTGGGACTCGGAGGGCTACACCTTC CASSYWDSEGYTF
NA TRBJ2-1 NA TRBV19 TGTGCCTCCGGGGATACTAGCTCCTACAATGAGCAGTTCTTC CASGDTSSYNEQFF
NA TRBJ2-5 TRBD2 TRBV11-2 TGTGCCAGCAGCTGGACTAGCGGGCAAGAGACCCAGTACTTC CASSWTSGQETQYF
NA TRBJ1-1 TRBD1 TRBV4-1 TGCGCCAGCAGCCCTATACAGGGGGTGAACACTGAAGCTTTCTTT CASSPIQGVNTEAFF
NA TRBJ2-5 NA TRBV6-6 TGTGCCAGCAGTTGGGGTGGGGGGGGCGAGACCCAGTACTTC CASSWGGGGETQYF
NA TRBJ2-1 TRBD1 TRBV2 TGTGCCAGCACCTTCCCCAACAGGGGGCTCCCTGTCTTC CASTFPNRGLPVF
NA TRBJ1-5 TRBD1 TRBV6-1 TGTGCCACCCGGGCAGGGGGCTTAAATCAGCCCCAGCATTTT CATRAGGLNQPQHF